Given below is one T cell receptor (beta chain) in context. These data are taken from a study of blood T cell repertoires in COVID-19. In the study overall: Samples came from the United States, Italy and Spain, spanning acute and convalescent COVID-19. Nucleic acid was either cDNA or gDNA, and it came from T cells, B-cell-depleted T cells, or PBMCs.

Authors' data handling: Amplification of reference gene primers provided the estimated nucleated cell counts. Sequencing was performed with immunoSEQ multiplex PCR; in TCRdb, only in-frame clones are kept and a portion is missing. Clone size and the V and J calls come from that table; the DNA yielded D and trimming. The sample lists more than 25,000 clones, 81% seen once, with around 55% in the top ten. CDR1 is SGHNT, CDR2 YENEEA, per germline. The CDR3 totals 14 residues. V was clipped by 5 bases and J by 3 bases, with 14 bases between them. This TCR derives from a man aged 50-59 years with active or convalescent COVID-19. V and J are TRBV11-3 and TRBJ2-7; D possibly corresponds to TRBD2 (7 bases). Sequenced sample: peripheral blood. This CDR3 is CASSPGGHNYEQYF. The CDR3 DNA reads TGTGCCAGCAGCCCGGGGGGACATAACTACGAGCAGTACTTC.